Listed below are T cell receptor beta chains from one sample, sequenced in a study of shared clonotypes between healthy human individuals. Method: immunoSEQ multiplex PCR; TCRdb's copy keeps in-frame clones and lacks some. The sample has 550,000 to 750,000 clones, about 90% seen once. The sequenced sample consisted of naive CD8+ T cells sorted from blood. Receptors were obtained from a young man in good health. Each CDR3 is given with its conserved first and last residue. Fields, in order: J gene, clone size, V gene, D gene, CDR3 protein, CDR3 DNA. A D gene is named only where the DNA matches it firmly. Size values are once, few and many counts, or a class for expanded clones, and some rows have none.

j_gene: TRBJ1-2; abundance: NA; v_gene: TRBV10-1; d_gene: NA; CDR3aa: CASSGVGTYGYTF; CDR3nt: TGCGCCAGCAGCGGCGTAGGGACGTATGGCTACACCTTC
j_gene: TRBJ2-7; abundance: NA; v_gene: TRBV28; d_gene: TRBD2; CDR3aa: CASSLPLRSSGSYEQYF; CDR3nt: TGTGCCAGCAGTTTACCCCTCCGGAGTAGCGGGTCCTACGAGCAGTACTTC
j_gene: TRBJ1-4; abundance: NA; v_gene: TRBV5-5; d_gene: NA; CDR3aa: CASSLEWGVPLMREKLFF; CDR3nt: TGTGCCAGCAGCTTGGAGTGGGGTGTCCCTCTAATGCGTGAAAAACTGTTTTTT
j_gene: TRBJ2-3; abundance: NA; v_gene: TRBV9; d_gene: NA; CDR3aa: CASSTVGDTQYF; CDR3nt: TGTGCCAGCAGTACCGTCGGGGATACGCAGTATTTT
j_gene: TRBJ2-3; abundance: NA; v_gene: TRBV7-3; d_gene: TRBD2; CDR3aa: CASSSGLDTDTQYF; CDR3nt: TGTGCCAGCAGCTCCGGACTAGACACAGATACGCAGTATTTT
j_gene: TRBJ2-7; abundance: NA; v_gene: TRBV6-1; d_gene: NA; CDR3aa: CASRELGTTYEQYF; CDR3nt: TGTGCCAGCCGCGAGCTAGGCACCACCTACGAGCAGTACTTC
j_gene: TRBJ2-7; abundance: NA; v_gene: TRBV7-8; d_gene: NA; CDR3aa: CASSPLRGDLRNYEQYF; CDR3nt: TGTGCCAGCAGCCCCTTAAGGGGGGACCTAAGAAACTACGAGCAGTACTTC
j_gene: TRBJ2-7; abundance: NA; v_gene: TRBV7-2; d_gene: NA; CDR3aa: CASSLGMSYEQYF; CDR3nt: TGTGCCAGCAGCTTAGGTATGAGCTACGAGCAGTACTTC
j_gene: TRBJ2-2; abundance: NA; v_gene: TRBV7-9; d_gene: NA; CDR3aa: CASSDRSLNTGELFF; CDR3nt: TGTGCCAGCAGCGACCGTTCACTCAACACCGGGGAGCTGTTTTTT
j_gene: TRBJ2-1; abundance: NA; v_gene: TRBV14; d_gene: NA; CDR3aa: CASSQGVRQFF; CDR3nt: TGTGCCAGCAGCCAAGGGGTGCGACAGTTCTTC
j_gene: TRBJ2-3; abundance: NA; v_gene: TRBV9; d_gene: NA; CDR3aa: CASSVSRSTDTQYF; CDR3nt: TGTGCCAGCAGCGTCAGCCGGAGCACAGATACGCAGTATTTT
j_gene: TRBJ2-1; abundance: NA; v_gene: TRBV28; d_gene: NA; CDR3aa: CASRRLIRDIYNEQFF; CDR3nt: TGTGCCAGCAGACGCCTTATTCGGGACATTTACAATGAGCAGTTCTTC
j_gene: TRBJ1-5; abundance: NA; v_gene: TRBV27; d_gene: TRBD1; CDR3aa: CASSSRQGEQPQHF; CDR3nt: TGTGCCAGCAGTTCAAGACAGGGAGAGCAGCCCCAGCATTTT
j_gene: TRBJ1-5; abundance: NA; v_gene: TRBV6-6; d_gene: NA; CDR3aa: CASTVESYSNQPQHF; CDR3nt: TGTGCCAGCACCGTGGAAAGCTACAGCAATCAGCCCCAGCATTTT
j_gene: TRBJ2-7; abundance: NA; v_gene: TRBV7-9; d_gene: TRBD1; CDR3aa: CASGDRDSTSYEQYF; CDR3nt: TGTGCCAGCGGAGATAGGGACAGTACCTCCTACGAGCAGTACTTC
j_gene: TRBJ2-1; abundance: NA; v_gene: TRBV9; d_gene: NA; CDR3aa: CASRRGNEQFF; CDR3nt: TGTGCCAGCAGAAGGGGCAATGAGCAGTTCTTC
j_gene: TRBJ2-1; abundance: NA; v_gene: TRBV27; d_gene: NA; CDR3aa: CASSPSWGEYRYNEQFF; CDR3nt: TGTGCCAGCAGTCCCTCCTGGGGGGAGTATCGATACAATGAGCAGTTCTTC
j_gene: TRBJ2-3; abundance: NA; v_gene: TRBV9; d_gene: NA; CDR3aa: CASSPRGSGVTDTQYF; CDR3nt: TGTGCCAGCAGCCCCCGGGGAAGCGGAGTTACAGATACGCAGTATTTT
j_gene: TRBJ1-5; abundance: once; v_gene: TRBV29-1; d_gene: NA; CDR3aa: CSAADNNQPQHF; CDR3nt: TGCAGCGCGGCAGATAACAATCAGCCCCAGCATTTT
j_gene: TRBJ2-1; abundance: NA; v_gene: TRBV27; d_gene: NA; CDR3aa: CASSTGSSYNEQFF; CDR3nt: TGTGCCAGCAGCACAGGGAGCTCCTACAATGAGCAGTTCTTC
j_gene: TRBJ2-1; abundance: NA; v_gene: TRBV27; d_gene: TRBD1; CDR3aa: CASSPLGQGGNEQFF; CDR3nt: TGTGCCAGCAGTCCTTTAGGACAGGGGGGGAATGAGCAGTTCTTC
j_gene: TRBJ2-1; abundance: NA; v_gene: TRBV7-6; d_gene: NA; CDR3aa: CASSLRWWSGTYNEQFF; CDR3nt: TGTGCCAGCAGCCTAAGGTGGTGGAGCGGTACCTACAATGAGCAGTTCTTC
j_gene: TRBJ2-2; abundance: NA; v_gene: TRBV9; d_gene: TRBD2; CDR3aa: CASSSPGGLFF; CDR3nt: TGTGCCAGCAGCTCCCCGGGGGGACTGTTTTTT
j_gene: TRBJ2-1; abundance: NA; v_gene: TRBV4-3; d_gene: NA; CDR3aa: CASSQDLADYNEQFF; CDR3nt: TGCGCCAGCAGCCAAGATCTGGCGGATTACAATGAGCAGTTCTTC
j_gene: TRBJ1-2; abundance: once; v_gene: TRBV10-3; d_gene: NA; CDR3aa: CAISGGQLLYGYTF; CDR3nt: TGTGCCATCAGTGGCGGACAGCTTTTATATGGCTACACCTTC
j_gene: TRBJ1-5; abundance: NA; v_gene: TRBV28; d_gene: TRBD1; CDR3aa: CANSSPGGDRYSNQPQHF; CDR3nt: TGTGCCAACAGTTCACCGGGGGGGGACAGATATAGCAATCAGCCCCAGCATTTT
j_gene: TRBJ1-5; abundance: NA; v_gene: TRBV7-8; d_gene: NA; CDR3aa: CASSLFRGNQPQHF; CDR3nt: TGTGCCAGCAGCTTATTTCGGGGCAATCAGCCCCAGCATTTT
j_gene: TRBJ2-1; abundance: NA; v_gene: TRBV18; d_gene: NA; CDR3aa: CASSPSGKYYNEQFF; CDR3nt: TGTGCCAGCTCACCTAGCGGAAAATACTACAATGAGCAGTTCTTC